The present T cell receptor (beta chain) was sequenced within a study of molecular identifiers for immune sequencing clone quantification. TCRdb used MiXCR to reprocess the PCR reads, holding one entry per CDR3 protein. The data hold a few hundred thousand distinct CDR3 sequences, with roughly 25% observed a single time. Broader study findings: With a barcode shared among identical TCR molecules, highly expanded clone sizes could be underestimated.

This clonotype was found many times. Its cognate antigen is unknown. CDR1 is MNHEY and CDR2 is SVGAGI in the germline V gene. Trimming stripped 2 bases from V and 2 bases from J, with 10 bases between. The CDR3 sequence is 14 residues long. The rearrangement joins TRBV6-5 to TRBJ2-7; D gene unclear. The sequenced sample was naive CD8+ T cells from blood, with Jurkat cell RNA spiked in. Regarding subset: FACS-sorted CD8+CD4-CCR7+CD45RA+ naive T cells. The sequence was obtained from a human donor in good health. Some libraries in this study had Jurkat cell RNA spiked in. In nucleotides, the CDR3 is TGTGCCAGCAGTTACGGTCCCAGTACCTACGAGCAGTACTTC. Translated, it gives CASSYGPSTYEQYF.